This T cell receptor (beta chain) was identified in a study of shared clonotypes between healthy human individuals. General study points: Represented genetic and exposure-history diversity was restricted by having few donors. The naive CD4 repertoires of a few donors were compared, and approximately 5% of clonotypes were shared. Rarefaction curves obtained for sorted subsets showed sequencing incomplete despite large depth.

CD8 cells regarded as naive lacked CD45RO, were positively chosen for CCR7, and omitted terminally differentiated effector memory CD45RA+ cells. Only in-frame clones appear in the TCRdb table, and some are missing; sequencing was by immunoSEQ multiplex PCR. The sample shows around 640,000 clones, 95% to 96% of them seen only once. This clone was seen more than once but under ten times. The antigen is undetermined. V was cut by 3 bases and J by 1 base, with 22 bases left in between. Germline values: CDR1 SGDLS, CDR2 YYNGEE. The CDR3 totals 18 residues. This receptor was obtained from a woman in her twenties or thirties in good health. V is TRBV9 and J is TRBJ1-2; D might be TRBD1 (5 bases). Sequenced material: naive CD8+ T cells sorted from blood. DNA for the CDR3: TGTGCCAGCAGCGGTTGGGATGTAGGAGGACAACTTAACTATGGCTACACCTTC. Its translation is CASSGWDVGGQLNYGYTF.